The clone carrying this TCR beta chain was observed a few times. Its antigen is not known. The data were obtained in a study of cytomegalovirus exposure and HLA in healthy donors. Notes on the study in general: Most subjects had HLA-A and HLA-B alleles reportedly predicted accurately by TCR beta sequences. An analysis done earlier found most TCR beta V segments productive about 87% or about 30% of the time.

PCR primers comprised 60 Vbeta and 13 Jbeta primers. Only in-frame clones appear in the TCRdb table, and some are missing; sequencing was by immunoSEQ multiplex PCR. The table lists 140,000 to 150,000 clones, around 10% of them singletons. What was sequenced was PBMCs. The TCR sequence derives from a man aged 45-65 years in good health and CMV-seronegative.

CDR3 in DNA: TGCAGCGTAGCCTGGACTTTCCTCGGGGCCAACGTCCTGACTTTC. It encodes CSVAWTFLGANVLTF. J is TRBJ2-6 and V is TRBV29-1; D may be TRBD2 (5 bases). The germline V and J ends were trimmed by 6 bases and 4 bases, with 16 bases remaining between them. Germline values: CDR1 SQVTM, CDR2 ANQGSEA. This CDR3 has 15 amino acids.